A single sample gave rise to the 18 T cell receptor beta chains below, sequenced in a study of blood T cell repertoires in COVID-19. TCRdb's table, derived via immunoSEQ multiplex PCR, lists solely in-frame clones and lacks some. The sample holds more than 85,000 clones, around 87% seen once. The sequenced sample was peripheral blood. The receptors were gathered from a man between 50 and 59 years old with active or convalescent COVID-19.

The chain joins TRBV28 to TRBJ1-3; no definite D call. The CDR3 is made up of 14 amino acids. V was shortened by 5 bases and J by 0 bases, with 8 bases between the two germline ends. Germline CDR1 is MDHEN and CDR2 is SYDVKM. The chain's CDR3 is CASSPGDSGNTIYF. CDR3 coding DNA: TGTGCCAGCAGTCCCGGTGACTCTGGAAACACCATATATTTT. Using reference TRBV28 and TRBJ1-3 for the parts outside the CDR3, the full variable domain is DVKVTQSSRYLVKRTGEKVFLECVQDMDHENMFWYRQDPGLGLRLIYFSYDVKMKEKGDIPEGYSVSREKKERFSLILESASTNQTSMYLCASSPGDSGNTIYFGEGSWLTVV.

V is TRBV7-8 and J is TRBJ1-5; D unclear. CDR1 is SGHVS and CDR2 is FQNEAQ in the germline V gene. Trimming pared 0 bases from V and 6 bases from J, leaving 6 bases between. CDR3 length: 13 residues. CDR3 sequence: CASSLAEAQPQHF. The CDR3 DNA follows: TGTGCCAGCAGCTTAGCGGAGGCTCAGCCCCAGCATTTT. Full variable domain (rest looked up from reference TRBV7-8 and TRBJ1-5): GAGVSQSPRYKVAKRGQDVALRCDPISGHVSLFWYQQALGQGPEFLTYFQNEAQLDKSGLPSDRFFAERPEGSVSTLKIQRTQQEDSAVYLCASSLAEAQPQHFGDGTRLSIL.

The V gene is TRBV19, the J gene TRBJ1-2, with a tentative D call TRBD1 (5 bases). CDR1 and CDR2 (germline): LNHDA, SQIVND (reference sequence). V dropped 7 bases and J dropped 1 base, with 10 bases sitting between them. The CDR3 totals 13 residues. The CDR3 DNA follows: TGTGCCAGTAAGCAGGGCTTTAACTATGGCTACACCTTC. Amino acids: CASKQGFNYGYTF.

The chain recombines TRBV24-1 with TRBJ2-2; 12 positions agree with TRBD2. This CDR3 spans 18 amino acids. V lost 1 base and J lost 1; bases outside the gene matches: 3. The germline V gene encodes CDR1 KGHDR and CDR2 SFDVKD. The CDR3 nucleotides are TGTGCCACCAGTGATTTTCCGGGACTAGCGGGGAACACCGGGGAGCTGTTTTTT. Protein product: CATSDFPGLAGNTGELFF.

V and J are TRBV5-1 and TRBJ2-7; TRBD2 matches at 7 bases. Germline V lookup: CDR1 SGHRS, CDR2 YFSETQ. This CDR3 is 18 amino acids long. V was pared by 0 bases and J by 4 bases, with 16 bases of the junction left unmatched. The CDR3 region has the DNA TGCGCCAGCAGCTTGGAAAAGGGCGGGGGTGTCTTGAAATACGAGCAGTACTTC. Amino acids: CASSLEKGGGVLKYEQYF.

V and J are TRBV4-1 and TRBJ2-2; 7 bases fit TRBD1. J gave up 6 bases and V 0 bases, and 7 bases lay outside the gene matches. Germline values: CDR1 MGHRA, CDR2 YSYEKL. This CDR3 spans 16 amino acids. The CDR3 coding sequence is TGCGCCAGCAGCCAAGATCGACAGGGAAGGGCCGGGGAGCTGTTTTTT. It yields the protein CASSQDRQGRAGELFF.

This clone was found once. The gene calls are TRBV2 and TRBJ2-1; 9 bases are shared with TRBD2. The ends lost 6 bases at V and 3 bases at J; junction bases unmatched: 3. Per the germline V gene, CDR1 is SNHLY and CDR2 is FYNNEI. This CDR3 is built from 14 residues. CDR3 bases: TGTGCCAGCAGCTTGACTAGCGGCTACAATGAGCAGTTCTTC. Translation: CASSLTSGYNEQFF.

The chain links TRBV28 to TRBJ2-6; the D is unclear. This CDR3 comprises 16 residues. CDR1 and CDR2 (germline): MDHEN, SYDVKM. V lost 5 bases and J 0 bases, leaving 11 bases between the germline ends. The CDR3 loop reads CASSPPVPSGANVLTF. The CDR3 DNA reads TGTGCCAGCAGTCCTCCCGTCCCCTCTGGGGCCAACGTCCTGACTTTC.

V gene TRBV5-1 combines with J gene TRBJ1-3; tentatively, D is TRBD1 (6 bases). The germline V and J ends were trimmed by 4 bases and 2 bases, with 19 bases remaining between them. CDR1 and CDR2 (germline): SGHRS, YFSETQ. The CDR3 length is 17 residues. In DNA, the CDR3 is TGCGCCAGCAGCCCACGGGTACAGGGCGCTGCTGGAAACACCATATATTTT. The encoded protein is CASSPRVQGAAGNTIYF.

The V and J genes are TRBV5-1 and TRBJ1-2; D possibly corresponds to TRBD1 (5 bases). Looked up from germline, CDR1 is SGHRS and CDR2 is YFSETQ. The CDR3 contains 17 residues. V gave up 1 base and J gave up 3 bases, with 19 bases separating them. The chain's CDR3 is CASSLYSQVRVDYGYTF. The DNA for the CDR3 is TGCGCCAGCAGCTTGTATAGTCAGGTCAGGGTGGACTATGGCTACACCTTC.

This chain links TRBV11-2 with TRBJ1-2; tentative D call: TRBD1 (6 bases). In germline, CDR1 is SGHAT, CDR2 FQNNGV. V dropped 5 bases and J dropped 3 bases, with 16 bases sitting between them. The length of the CDR3 is 15 residues. The CDR3 nucleotides are TGTGCCAGCAGCCCCTTACGGGACACCTACTATGGCTACACCTTC. Translation: CASSPLRDTYYGYTF.

The V and J genes are TRBV18 and TRBJ1-6; TRBD1 matches at 12 bases. V shed 4 bases and J 9 bases; nucleotides not matched to a gene: 4. The germline CDR1 and CDR2 sequences are KGHSH and LQKENI. The CDR3 is 15 residues long. CDR3 nucleotide sequence: TGTGCCAGCTCACAGGGACAGGGGGCTCTTTCACCCCTCCACTTT. Translated, it gives CASSQGQGALSPLHF.

The chain recombines TRBV5-6 with TRBJ2-1; D possibly corresponds to TRBD1 (5 bases). Trimming took off 0 bases at V and 9 bases at J, with 10 bases between the two ends. CDR3 size: 13 residues. CDR1 SGHDT and CDR2 YYEEEE come from the germline V gene. The CDR3 sequence: CASSLGHRSEQFF. As DNA, the CDR3 is TGTGCCAGCAGCTTGGGCCACAGGAGTGAGCAGTTCTTC.

The rearrangement uses TRBV4-2 and TRBJ2-1, with D hard to call. In germline, CDR1 is LGHNA, CDR2 YNFKEQ. This CDR3 comprises 14 residues. V gave up 0 bases and J gave up 9 bases, with 12 bases separating them. The DNA for the CDR3 is TGTGCCAGCAGCCAAGATGCGGTAGCTGGTGAGCAGTTCTTC. It encodes CASSQDAVAGEQFF.

V usage is TRBV4-3 and J usage is TRBJ1-1; D is unresolved. CDR1 LGHNA and CDR2 YSLEER come from the germline V gene. V was clipped by 1 base and J by 0 bases, with 6 bases between them. The length of the CDR3 is 14 residues. The CDR3 bases are TGCGCCAGCAGCCAAGCAGCGGTGAACACTGAAGCTTTCTTT. Translated, it gives CASSQAAVNTEAFF.

V is TRBV5-1 and J is TRBJ2-5; a possible D gene is TRBD2 (5 bases). CDR3 length: 16 amino acids. Germline CDR1 reads SGHRS; CDR2 reads YFSETQ. V lost 0 bases, J lost 5 bases, and 17 bases lay in between. The CDR3 protein is CASSLATRNTGETQYF. Here the CDR3 DNA reads TGCGCCAGCAGCTTGGCTACCAGGAATACGGGGGAGACCCAGTACTTC. Complete variable domain (other parts from reference TRBV5-1 and TRBJ2-5): KAGVTQTPRYLIKTRGQQVTLSCSPISGHRSVSWYQQTPGQGLQFLFEYFSETQRNKGNFPGRFSGRQFSNSRSEMNVSTLELGDSALYLCASSLATRNTGETQYFGPGTRLLVL.

This chain connects TRBV5-1 to TRBJ2-3; 11 positions match TRBD2. The CDR3 extends over 17 amino acids. With V trimmed by 3 bases and J by 4 bases, 10 bases remained unmatched. Germline lookup yields CDR1 SGHRS and CDR2 YFSETQ. CDR3 DNA sequence: TGCGCCAGCAGCTGGGGACTAGCGGATGATGGGTCAGATACGCAGTATTTT. It encodes CASSWGLADDGSDTQYF.

The chain combines TRBV6-5 with TRBJ2-1; maybe TRBD2 (6 bases). With 6 bases removed from V and 5 bases from J, the gap between germline ends came to 14 bases. The CDR3 is made up of 14 amino acids. Germline CDR1 MNHEY, CDR2 SVGAGI. CDR3 protein: CASRSDGGNNEQFF. The CDR3, as DNA: TGTGCCAGCAGATCGGACGGGGGTAACAATGAGCAGTTCTTC.